This T cell receptor (beta chain) is drawn from a study of shared clonotypes between healthy human individuals. This CDR3 is 12 amino acids long. The V gene's germline CDR1 is SQVTM and CDR2 ANQGSEA. V lost 4 bases and J lost 4; bases outside the gene matches: 4. TCRdb's table, derived via immunoSEQ multiplex PCR, lists solely in-frame clones and lacks some. The sample includes about 1.4 million clones, about 96% of them seen just once. The chain uses TRBV29-1 and TRBJ2-7, with TRBD2 matching over 7 bases. The sequencing sample was made of naive CD4+ T cells sorted from blood. The sample's subset: CD45RA+ positively selected. This TCR was recovered from a man younger than 45 in good health. CDR3 loop: CSVGAGNYEQYF. As DNA, the CDR3 is TGCAGCGTTGGAGCGGGAAATTACGAGCAGTACTTC.